The 24 T cell receptor beta chains in this list originate from one sample, sequenced in a study of T cells after posttransplantation cyclophosphamide. Clones were read by immunoSEQ multiplex PCR, and TCRdb kept only the in-frame ones, dropping some. The table lists tens of thousands of clones, with no singletons. Sequencing input: PBMCs. The receptors here all came from a woman between 25 and 40 years old in good health and a related stem cell transplant donor.

In this sample, this clone turned up a few times. The rearrangement joins TRBV7-2 to TRBJ1-2; D is perhaps TRBD1 (5 bases). The CDR3 contains 14 residues. Germline loops: CDR1 SGHTA, CDR2 FQGNSA. The ends were cut back, 5 bases at V and 8 bases at J, with 18 bases in the middle. CDR3 sequence reads: CASSGLQGLDGYTF. The CDR3 region has the DNA TGTGCCAGCAGCGGCCTTCAGGGATTAGACGGCTACACCTTC.

This clone was detected ten times or more. The gene calls are TRBV12-3 or TRBV12-4 and TRBJ1-3, with D possibly TRBD1 on 6 matching bases. This CDR3 comprises 18 residues. V was pared by 0 bases and J by 1 base, with 16 bases between. CDR3 in DNA: TGTGCCAGCAGTTTAGCTGCAGGGGTGATTGGGTCTGGAAACACCATATATTTT. Its translation: CASSLAAGVIGSGNTIYF.

This clone was found many times. This chain joins TRBV7-2 and TRBJ2-6; 7 bases are shared with TRBD2. This CDR3 is 18 amino acids long. Germline CDR1 reads SGHTA; CDR2 reads FQGNSA. V trimming: 5 bases; J trimming: 2 bases; junction bases outside the gene matches: 12. Written as DNA, the CDR3 is TGTGCCAGCAGCCCGCGGGGGTCGGGGGGTCCTGGGGCCAACGTCCTGACTTTC. It yields the protein CASSPRGSGGPGANVLTF.

This clone appeared many times. The chain uses TRBV7-2 and TRBJ2-1; possibly TRBD1 or TRBD2 for D (5 bases each). The CDR3 runs to 15 residues. CDR1 and CDR2 from the germline V gene are SGHTA and FQGNSA. Trimming shortened V by 5 bases and J by 0 bases, and 11 bases separated the two germline ends. DNA for the CDR3: TGTGCCAGCAGCGAGGGGTTTGGCTCCTACAATGAGCAGTTCTTC. Translated: CASSEGFGSYNEQFF.

The chain is built from TRBV12-3 or TRBV12-4 and TRBJ2-2; tentatively, D is TRBD2 (5 bases). V was pared by 3 bases and J by 2 bases, with 13 bases between. CDR3 length equals 16 residues. For the CDR3, the DNA is TGTGCCAGCAGTTTCCCCTCAACTAGTAACACCGGGGAGCTGTTTTTT. The encoded protein is CASSFPSTSNTGELFF.

Many counts were recorded for this clone. The chain links TRBV12-3 or TRBV12-4 to TRBJ2-7; 8 bases agree with TRBD1. The CDR3 spans 14 residues. V shed 5 bases and J 7 bases; nucleotides not matched to a gene: 10. The CDR3, as DNA: TGTGCCAGCAGTGGAGGGACAGGCCCTGGGGAGCAGTACTTC. It is translated as CASSGGTGPGEQYF.

This clone was counted only a few times. The chain uses TRBV9 and TRBJ2-5; 7 bases match TRBD1. The V gene end was trimmed by 3 bases and the J gene end by 1 base; junction bases not matched to a gene: 6. CDR1 and CDR2 (germline): SGDLS, YYNGEE. The CDR3 totals 15 residues. As DNA, the CDR3 is TGTGCCAGCAGCGCCACCGGGACAGTCCAAGAGACCCAGTACTTC. This codes for CASSATGTVQETQYF.

In its sample, this clone was seen many times. V gene TRBV13 combines with J gene TRBJ2-1, with TRBD2 matching 8 bases. This CDR3 has 14 amino acids. The germline V gene encodes CDR1 PRHDT and CDR2 FYEKMQ (reference sequence). J was trimmed by 7 bases and V by 0 bases; bases with no gene match: 2. CDR3 bases: TGTGCCAGCAGCTTAGGCCGGGGGGGGAATGAGCAGTTCTTC. Translated, it gives CASSLGRGGNEQFF.

In this sample, this clone turned up many times. V is TRBV12-3 or TRBV12-4 and J is TRBJ2-3; possibly TRBD2 for D (6 bases). This CDR3 region has 14 residues. Trimming removed 6 bases at V and 2 bases at J, with 12 bases between. The CDR3 region has the DNA TGTGCCAGCAGACCTTGGGGGGACACAGATACGCAGTATTTT. Translated, it gives CASRPWGDTDTQYF.

This clone was observed at least ten times. The chain combines TRBV4-3 with TRBJ2-1; 8 nucleotides align to TRBD2. In germline, CDR1 is LGHNA, CDR2 YSLEER. The junction had 9 bases not matched to a gene; V was cut back by 4 bases and J by 4 bases. This CDR3 is 16 amino acids long. As DNA, the CDR3 is TGCGCCAGCAGCCCCTTGGGCGGGGGGACTTACAATGAGCAGTTCTTC. Its protein product is CASSPLGGGTYNEQFF.

Many counts were recorded for this clone. The rearrangement links TRBV11-3 to TRBJ2-1; TRBD2 agrees at 9 bases. Germline V gene sequence: CDR1 SGHNT, CDR2 YENEEA. V shed 3 bases and J 3 bases; nucleotides not matched to a gene: 3. The CDR3 sequence is 15 residues long. The CDR3 reads CASSFGGGGYNEQFF. In nucleotides, the CDR3 is TGTGCCAGCAGCTTCGGCGGGGGGGGCTACAATGAGCAGTTCTTC.

This clone was counted ten times or more. This chain joins TRBV18 and TRBJ2-3; possibly TRBD2 for D (5 bases). This CDR3 contains 15 residues. V dropped 3 bases and J dropped 4 bases, with 14 bases sitting between them. Germline loops: CDR1 KGHSH, CDR2 LQKENI. This CDR3 reads CASSPTSYQPDTQYF. CDR3 sequence (DNA): TGTGCCAGCTCACCCACTAGTTACCAGCCAGATACGCAGTATTTT.

This clone was seen many times. The chain has TRBV7-2 and TRBJ2-7, with 8 bases identical to TRBD1. Losses at the gene ends were 5 bases for V and 2 bases for J; bases not matched to a gene: 2. This CDR3 region has 13 residues. CDR1 is SGHTA, CDR2 FQGNSA, per germline. The DNA of the CDR3 is TGTGCCAGCAGCCTGACAGGGGCCTACGAGCAGTACTTC. Protein product: CASSLTGAYEQYF.

This clone was counted at least ten times. The V call is TRBV7-9, the J call TRBJ1-2; no firm D call. Germline lookup yields CDR1 SEHNR and CDR2 FQNEAQ (reference sequence). Between the trimmed V and J ends, which lost 3 bases and 0 bases, there was a span of 8 bases. The CDR3 is 14 residues long. For the CDR3, the DNA is TGTGCCAGCAGCTTGGCAGGCCCTAACTATGGCTACACCTTC. Amino acids: CASSLAGPNYGYTF.

This clone has at least ten counts. The chain has TRBV19 and TRBJ1-2; D may be TRBD1 (6 bases). V gave up 8 bases and J gave up 8 bases, with 21 bases separating them. This CDR3 spans 14 amino acids. CDR1 is LNHDA and CDR2 is SQIVND in the germline V gene (reference sequence). The CDR3 reads CASGRQVTPMGYTF. Written as DNA, the CDR3 is TGTGCCAGTGGTAGACAGGTCACTCCTATGGGCTACACCTTC.

This chain uses TRBV6-1 with TRBJ2-3; 9 bases align to TRBD2. Germline V gene data show CDR1 as MNHNS and CDR2 as SASEGT. There are 17 residues in the CDR3. J lost 5 bases, V lost 4 bases, and 13 bases had no gene match. The CDR3, as DNA: TGTGCCAGCAGTGGCACACCAGGAGCGGGGGGCGGAGATACGCAGTATTTT. Residues: CASSGTPGAGGGDTQYF.

This clone occurred many times. V usage is TRBV19 and J usage is TRBJ2-3, with 9 bases that match TRBD1. CDR1 is LNHDA, CDR2 SQIVND, per germline (reference sequence). Trimming took 7 bases from V and 3 from J; bases not matched to a gene: 5. The CDR3 spans 14 residues. As DNA, the CDR3 is TGTGCCAGTAAAACCGACAGGGGGACAGATACGCAGTATTTT. This encodes CASKTDRGTDTQYF.

CDR3 sequence: CASSLGPTDTQYF. CDR3 coding DNA: TGTGCCAGCAGTTTAGGGCCCACAGATACGCAGTATTTT. The chain recombines TRBV12-3 or TRBV12-4 with TRBJ2-3; D gene ambiguous. V was pared by 1 base and J by 2 bases, with 4 bases between. This CDR3 spans 13 amino acids.

Many counts were recorded for this clone. This chain joins TRBV7-9 and TRBJ1-5; 8 positions match TRBD1. This CDR3 is built from 14 residues. Germline V gene data show CDR1 as SEHNR and CDR2 as FQNEAQ (reference sequence). V gave up 8 bases and J gave up 5 bases; unmatched junction bases: 8. In DNA form, the CDR3 reads TGTGCCAGCTCCGGACAGGGACCCGATCAGCCCCAGCATTTT. Translated, it gives CASSGQGPDQPQHF.

At least ten counts were recorded for this clone. J is TRBJ2-3 and V is TRBV10-1; 7 bases align to TRBD2. The CDR3 spans 15 residues. After removal of 7 bases from V and 4 bases from J, the junction contained 11 bases not matched to a gene. CDR1 is WNHNN and CDR2 is SYGVQD in the germline V gene (reference sequence). DNA for the CDR3: TGCGCCAGCACCTCAGGACTAGAGCATGCAGATACGCAGTATTTT. It codes for CASTSGLEHADTQYF.

This clone has a count of ten or more. This chain connects TRBV24-1 to TRBJ1-4; unclear D gene. The germline V and J ends were trimmed by 10 bases and 8 bases, with 19 bases remaining between them. The CDR3 consists of 14 residues. Germline V lookup: CDR1 KGHDR, CDR2 SFDVKD. The CDR3 protein is CATPTQYGGEKLFF. The CDR3 nucleotides are TGTGCCACTCCCACTCAGTATGGAGGGGAAAAACTGTTTTTT.

This clone was picked up a small number of times. This chain connects TRBV7-2 to TRBJ1-1; 8 nucleotides align to TRBD1. Trimming at V came to 6 bases and at J to 3 bases, leaving 6 bases not matched to a gene. Germline CDR1 reads SGHTA; CDR2 reads FQGNSA. The CDR3 extends over 14 amino acids. This chain's CDR3 is CASSLWTGHTEAFF. In DNA, the CDR3 is TGTGCCAGCAGTTTGTGGACAGGGCACACTGAAGCTTTCTTT.

This clone has ten or more counts. V gene TRBV7-3 combines with J gene TRBJ1-2; 8 nucleotides line up with TRBD1. After removal of 2 bases from V and 3 bases from J, the junction contained 2 bases not matched to a gene. Germline V gene lookup returns CDR1 SGHTA and CDR2 FQGTGA. CDR3 length equals 14 residues. CDR3 amino acids: CASSLSGQDYGYTF. In DNA form, the CDR3 reads TGTGCCAGCAGCTTATCGGGACAGGACTATGGCTACACCTTC.

The gene calls are TRBV7-7 and TRBJ2-2, with TRBD2 identical over 8 bases. The J segment lost 1 base and the V segment lost 4 bases, leaving 14 bases of the junction unmatched. CDR1 and CDR2 (germline): SSHAT, FNYEAQ (reference sequence). The CDR3 spans 19 residues. CDR3 sequence: CASSSKSLAGAMNTGELFF. CDR3 nucleotide sequence: TGTGCCAGCAGCTCGAAATCCCTAGCGGGCGCGATGAACACCGGGGAGCTGTTTTTT.